This TCR beta chain was recovered during a study of blood T cell repertoires in COVID-19. As for the study in general: Material from acute and convalescent COVID-19 was sourced from the United States, Italy and Spain. T cells, B-cell-depleted T cells, or PBMCs supplied cDNA or gDNA.

V gave up 5 bases and J gave up 5 bases, with 19 bases separating them. The CDR3 runs 15 residues. Germline V gene lookup returns CDR1 MNHNS and CDR2 SASEGT. In the study's own analysis: Amplifying reference gene primers gave estimates of nucleated cell counts. Measured with immunoSEQ multiplex PCR; TCRdb has only the in-frame clones, and not every one. That table supplies the V and J calls and clone size; D and trimming were determined from the DNA. The table records 270,000 or so clones, roughly 89% of them present only once. This receptor was identified in a man aged 40-49 years with acute or convalescent COVID-19. Sequencing used peripheral blood. The chain is built from TRBV6-1 and TRBJ2-7; maybe TRBD1 (6 bases). CDR3 in DNA: TGTGCCAGCAGTTCACGAGGGCTCCAGGGGAACGAGCAGTACTTC. This translates into CASSSRGLQGNEQYF.